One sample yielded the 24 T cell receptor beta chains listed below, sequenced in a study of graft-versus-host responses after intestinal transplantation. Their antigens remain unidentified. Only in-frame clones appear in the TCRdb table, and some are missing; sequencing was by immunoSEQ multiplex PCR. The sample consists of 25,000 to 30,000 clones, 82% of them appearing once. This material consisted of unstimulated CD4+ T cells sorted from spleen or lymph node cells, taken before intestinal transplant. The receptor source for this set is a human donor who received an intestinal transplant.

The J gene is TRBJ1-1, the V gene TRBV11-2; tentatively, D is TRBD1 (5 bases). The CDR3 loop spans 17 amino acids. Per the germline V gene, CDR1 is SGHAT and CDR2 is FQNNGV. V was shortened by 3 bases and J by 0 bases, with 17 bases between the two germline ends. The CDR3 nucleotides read TGTGCCAGCAGCTTTGGGCAGGAGGGGTGGCTGAACACTGAAGCTTTCTTT. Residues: CASSFGQEGWLNTEAFF. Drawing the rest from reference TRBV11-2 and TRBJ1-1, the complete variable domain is EAGVAQSPRYKIIEKRQSVAFWCNPISGHATLYWYQQILGQGPKLLIQFQNNGVVDDSQLPKDRFSAERLKGVDSTLKIQPAKLEDSAVYLCASSFGQEGWLNTEAFFGQGTRLTVV.

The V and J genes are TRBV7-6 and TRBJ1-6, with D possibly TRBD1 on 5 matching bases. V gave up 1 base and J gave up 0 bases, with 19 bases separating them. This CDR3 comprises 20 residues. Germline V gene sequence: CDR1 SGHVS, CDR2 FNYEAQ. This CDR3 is CASSLDKRRAGSSYNSPLHF. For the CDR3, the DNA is TGTGCCAGCAGCTTAGACAAGAGGCGGGCAGGGAGCTCCTATAATTCACCCCTCCACTTT.

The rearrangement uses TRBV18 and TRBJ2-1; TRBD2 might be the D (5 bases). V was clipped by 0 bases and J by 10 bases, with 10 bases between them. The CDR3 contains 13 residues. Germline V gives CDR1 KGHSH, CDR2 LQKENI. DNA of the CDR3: TGTGCCAGCTCACCACCGGGATCGGGGGAGCAGTTCTTC. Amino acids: CASSPPGSGEQFF.

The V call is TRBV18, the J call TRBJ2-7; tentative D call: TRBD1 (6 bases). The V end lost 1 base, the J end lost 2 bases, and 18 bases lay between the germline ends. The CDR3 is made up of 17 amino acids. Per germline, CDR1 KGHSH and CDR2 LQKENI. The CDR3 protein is CASSPLAGAKLTYEQYF. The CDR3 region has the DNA TGTGCCAGCTCACCACTTGCAGGGGCCAAGTTAACCTACGAGCAGTACTTC.

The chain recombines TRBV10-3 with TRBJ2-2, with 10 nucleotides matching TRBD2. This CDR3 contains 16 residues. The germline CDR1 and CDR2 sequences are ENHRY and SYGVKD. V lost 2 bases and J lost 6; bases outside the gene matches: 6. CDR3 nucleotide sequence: TGTGCCATCAGTGAGCCCGCCGGGACTAGCGCCGGGGAGCTGTTTTTT. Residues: CAISEPAGTSAGELFF.

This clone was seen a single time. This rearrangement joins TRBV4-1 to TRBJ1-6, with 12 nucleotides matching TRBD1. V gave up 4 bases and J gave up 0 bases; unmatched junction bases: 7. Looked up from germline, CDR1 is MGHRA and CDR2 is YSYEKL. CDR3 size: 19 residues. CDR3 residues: CASSLIGTGGSSYNSPLHF. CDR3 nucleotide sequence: TGCGCCAGCAGCCTTATTGGGACAGGGGGCTCCTCCTATAATTCACCCCTCCACTTT.

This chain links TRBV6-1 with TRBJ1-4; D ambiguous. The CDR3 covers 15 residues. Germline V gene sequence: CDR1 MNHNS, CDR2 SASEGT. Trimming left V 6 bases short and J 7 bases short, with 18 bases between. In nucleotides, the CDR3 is TGTGCCAGCAGGAACGAAGGTTACGGTGGTGAAAAACTGTTTTTT. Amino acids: CASRNEGYGGEKLFF.

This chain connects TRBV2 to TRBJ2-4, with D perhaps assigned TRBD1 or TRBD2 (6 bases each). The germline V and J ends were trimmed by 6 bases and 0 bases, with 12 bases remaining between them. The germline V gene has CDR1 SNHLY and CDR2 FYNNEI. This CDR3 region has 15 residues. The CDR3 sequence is CASRGGTIAKNIQYF. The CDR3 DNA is TGTGCCAGCAGAGGGGGGACCATAGCCAAAAACATTCAGTACTTC. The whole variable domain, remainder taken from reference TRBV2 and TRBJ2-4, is EPEVTQTPSHQVTQMGQEVILRCVPISNHLYFYWYRQILGQKVEFLVSFYNNEISEKSEIFDDQFSVERPDGSNFTLKIRSTKLEDSAMYFCASRGGTIAKNIQYFGAGTRLSVL.

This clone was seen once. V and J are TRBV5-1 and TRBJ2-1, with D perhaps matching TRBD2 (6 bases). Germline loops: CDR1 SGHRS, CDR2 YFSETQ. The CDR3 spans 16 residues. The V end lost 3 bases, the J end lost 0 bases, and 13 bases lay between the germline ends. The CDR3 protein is CASSSSGPSSYNEQFF. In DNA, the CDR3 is TGCGCCAGCAGCTCAAGCGGGCCCAGCTCCTACAATGAGCAGTTCTTC.

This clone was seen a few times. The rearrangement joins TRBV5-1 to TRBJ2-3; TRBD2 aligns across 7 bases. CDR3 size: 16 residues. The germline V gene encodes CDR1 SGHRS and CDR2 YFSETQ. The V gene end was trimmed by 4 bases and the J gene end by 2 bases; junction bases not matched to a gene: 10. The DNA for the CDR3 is TGCGCCAGCAGCGTCAGCGGGATTGGGACCACAGATACGCAGTATTTT. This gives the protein CASSVSGIGTTDTQYF.

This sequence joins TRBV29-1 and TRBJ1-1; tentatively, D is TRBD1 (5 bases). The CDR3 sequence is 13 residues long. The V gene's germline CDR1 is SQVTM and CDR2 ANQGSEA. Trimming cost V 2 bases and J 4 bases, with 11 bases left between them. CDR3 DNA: TGCAGCGTTGAAAGATGGGGGGGCACTGAAGCTTTCTTT. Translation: CSVERWGGTEAFF.

The CDR3 sequence: CASSLDRGHGNTIYF. The DNA for the CDR3 is TGTGCCAGCAGTCTGGACCGGGGGCACGGAAACACCATATATTTT. The V gene is TRBV2, the J gene TRBJ1-3; TRBD1 might be the D (6 bases). The germline CDR1 and CDR2 sequences are SNHLY and FYNNEI. Deletions cut 5 bases from V and 4 bases from J, with 15 bases between. The length of the CDR3 is 15 residues.

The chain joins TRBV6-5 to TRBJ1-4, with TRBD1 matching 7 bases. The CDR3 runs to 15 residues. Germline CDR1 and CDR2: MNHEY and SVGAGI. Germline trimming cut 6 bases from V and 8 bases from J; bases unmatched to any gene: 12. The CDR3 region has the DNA TGTGCCAGCAGGAATCGAGGGGGCAGTAGGGAAAAACTGTTTTTT. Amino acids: CASRNRGGSREKLFF.

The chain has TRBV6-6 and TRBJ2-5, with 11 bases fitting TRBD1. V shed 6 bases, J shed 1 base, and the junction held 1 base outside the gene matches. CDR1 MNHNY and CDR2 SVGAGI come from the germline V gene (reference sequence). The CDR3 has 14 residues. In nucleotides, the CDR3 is TGTGCCAGCAGGGACAGGGGGCGCCAAGAGACCCAGTACTTC. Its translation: CASRDRGRQETQYF.

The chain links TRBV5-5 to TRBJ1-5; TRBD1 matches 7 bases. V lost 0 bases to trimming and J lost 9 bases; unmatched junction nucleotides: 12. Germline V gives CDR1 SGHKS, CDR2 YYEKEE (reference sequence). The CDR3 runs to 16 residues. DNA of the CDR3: TGTGCCAGCAGCTTGGCCGTCAGGGGGGATTTGGGGCCCCAGCATTTT. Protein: CASSLAVRGDLGPQHF.

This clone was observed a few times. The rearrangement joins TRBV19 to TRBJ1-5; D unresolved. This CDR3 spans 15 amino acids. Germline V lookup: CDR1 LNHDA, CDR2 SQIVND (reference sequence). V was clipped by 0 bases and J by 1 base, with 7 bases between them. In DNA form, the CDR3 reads TGTGCCAGTAGTATAGATTGGGAAAGCAATCAGCCCCAGCATTTT. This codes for CASSIDWESNQPQHF.

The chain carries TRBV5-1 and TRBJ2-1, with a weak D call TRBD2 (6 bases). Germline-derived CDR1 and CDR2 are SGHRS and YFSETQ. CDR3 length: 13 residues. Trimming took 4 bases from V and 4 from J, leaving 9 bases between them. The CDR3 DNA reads TGCGCCAGCAGCCCGGGACTTTACAATGAGCAGTTCTTC. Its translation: CASSPGLYNEQFF.

The CDR3 loop reads CASSLRDPQETQYF. The CDR3 nucleotides are TGTGCCAGCAGTCTCCGGGACCCACAAGAGACCCAGTACTTC. This chain connects TRBV6-5 to TRBJ2-5; the D gene could be TRBD1 or TRBD2 (5 bases each). V was pared by 5 bases and J by 2 bases, with 12 bases between. CDR3 size: 14 residues. The germline V gene encodes CDR1 MNHEY and CDR2 SVGAGI.

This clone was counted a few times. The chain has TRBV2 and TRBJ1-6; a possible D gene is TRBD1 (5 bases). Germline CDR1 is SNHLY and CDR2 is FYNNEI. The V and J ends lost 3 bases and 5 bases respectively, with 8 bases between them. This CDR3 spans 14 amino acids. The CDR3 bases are TGTGCCAGCAGTGATGGGACCGATAATTCACCCCTCCACTTT. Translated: CASSDGTDNSPLHF.

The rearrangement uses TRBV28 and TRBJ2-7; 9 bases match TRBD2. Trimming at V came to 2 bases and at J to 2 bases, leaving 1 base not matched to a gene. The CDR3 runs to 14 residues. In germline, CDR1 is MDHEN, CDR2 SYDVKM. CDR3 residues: CASSLLAGTYEQYF. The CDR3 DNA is TGTGCCAGCAGTTTACTAGCGGGAACCTACGAGCAGTACTTC. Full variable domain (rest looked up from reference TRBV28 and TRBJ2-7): DVKVTQSSRYLVKRTGEKVFLECVQDMDHENMFWYRQDPGLGLRLIYFSYDVKMKEKGDIPEGYSVSREKKERFSLILESASTNQTSMYLCASSLLAGTYEQYFGPGTRLTVT.

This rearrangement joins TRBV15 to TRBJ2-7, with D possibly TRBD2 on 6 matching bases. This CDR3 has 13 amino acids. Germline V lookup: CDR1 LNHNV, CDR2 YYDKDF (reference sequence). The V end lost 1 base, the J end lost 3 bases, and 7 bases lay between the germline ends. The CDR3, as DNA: TGTGCCACCAGCAGAGCGGGGGTCTACGAGCAGTACTTC. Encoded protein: CATSRAGVYEQYF. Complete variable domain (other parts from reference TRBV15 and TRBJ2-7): DAMVIQNPRYQVTQFGKPVTLSCSQTLNHNVMYWYQQKSSQAPKLLFHYYDKDFNNEADTPDNFQSRRPNTSFCFLDIRSPGLGDTAMYLCATSRAGVYEQYFGPGTRLTVT.

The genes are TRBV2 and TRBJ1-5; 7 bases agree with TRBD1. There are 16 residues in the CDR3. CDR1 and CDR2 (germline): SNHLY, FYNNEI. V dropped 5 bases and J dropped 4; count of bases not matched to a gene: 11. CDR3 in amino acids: CASSFHGTASNQPQHF. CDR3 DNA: TGTGCCAGCAGTTTCCATGGGACAGCTTCGAATCAGCCCCAGCATTTT.

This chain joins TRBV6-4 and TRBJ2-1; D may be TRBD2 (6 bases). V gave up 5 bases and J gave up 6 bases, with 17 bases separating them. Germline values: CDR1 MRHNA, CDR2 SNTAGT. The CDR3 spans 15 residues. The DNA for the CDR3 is TGTGCCAGCAGTCCCCTCGGGACTCGGGGCAATGAGCAGTTCTTC. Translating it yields CASSPLGTRGNEQFF.

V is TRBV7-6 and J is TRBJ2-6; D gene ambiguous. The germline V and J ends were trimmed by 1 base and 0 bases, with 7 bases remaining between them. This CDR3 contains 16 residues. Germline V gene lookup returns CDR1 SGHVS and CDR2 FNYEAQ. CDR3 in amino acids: CASSLESSSGANVLTF. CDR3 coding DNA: TGTGCCAGCAGCTTAGAGTCATCCTCTGGGGCCAACGTCCTGACTTTC. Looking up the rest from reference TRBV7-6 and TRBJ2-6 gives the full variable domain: GAGVSQSPRYKVTKRGQDVALRCDPISGHVSLYWYRQALGQGPEFLTYFNYEAQQDKSGLPNDRFSAERPEGSISTLTIQRTEQRDSAMYRCASSLESSSGANVLTFGAGSRLTVL.